In its sample, the clone carrying this T cell receptor (beta chain) was seen once. The data stem from a study of blood T cell repertoires in COVID-19. Across the study: COVID-19 samples from acute and convalescent phases originated in the United States, Italy and Spain. Nucleic acid was either cDNA or gDNA, and it came from T cells, B-cell-depleted T cells, or PBMCs.

In the source study's methods: Amplification from reference gene primers served as the basis for estimated nucleated cell counts. Sequencing was performed with immunoSEQ multiplex PCR; in TCRdb, only in-frame clones are kept and a portion is missing. V, J and clone size were drawn from that table, and D and trimming were deduced from the DNA. The table records 250,000 to 300,000 clones, about nine tenths of them present only once. CDR1 is MGHRA and CDR2 is YSYEKL in the germline V gene. V gave up 0 bases and J gave up 9 bases; unmatched junction bases: 12. This CDR3 is 17 amino acids long. Sequencing input: peripheral blood. This chain uses TRBV4-1 with TRBJ2-1; TRBD2 agrees at 9 bases. This receptor was obtained from a woman in her forties or fifties who had recovered from COVID-19. This CDR3 is CASSQDGAGGLLSEQFF. For the CDR3, the DNA is TGCGCCAGCAGCCAAGATGGAGCGGGGGGCCTCTTGAGTGAGCAGTTCTTC.